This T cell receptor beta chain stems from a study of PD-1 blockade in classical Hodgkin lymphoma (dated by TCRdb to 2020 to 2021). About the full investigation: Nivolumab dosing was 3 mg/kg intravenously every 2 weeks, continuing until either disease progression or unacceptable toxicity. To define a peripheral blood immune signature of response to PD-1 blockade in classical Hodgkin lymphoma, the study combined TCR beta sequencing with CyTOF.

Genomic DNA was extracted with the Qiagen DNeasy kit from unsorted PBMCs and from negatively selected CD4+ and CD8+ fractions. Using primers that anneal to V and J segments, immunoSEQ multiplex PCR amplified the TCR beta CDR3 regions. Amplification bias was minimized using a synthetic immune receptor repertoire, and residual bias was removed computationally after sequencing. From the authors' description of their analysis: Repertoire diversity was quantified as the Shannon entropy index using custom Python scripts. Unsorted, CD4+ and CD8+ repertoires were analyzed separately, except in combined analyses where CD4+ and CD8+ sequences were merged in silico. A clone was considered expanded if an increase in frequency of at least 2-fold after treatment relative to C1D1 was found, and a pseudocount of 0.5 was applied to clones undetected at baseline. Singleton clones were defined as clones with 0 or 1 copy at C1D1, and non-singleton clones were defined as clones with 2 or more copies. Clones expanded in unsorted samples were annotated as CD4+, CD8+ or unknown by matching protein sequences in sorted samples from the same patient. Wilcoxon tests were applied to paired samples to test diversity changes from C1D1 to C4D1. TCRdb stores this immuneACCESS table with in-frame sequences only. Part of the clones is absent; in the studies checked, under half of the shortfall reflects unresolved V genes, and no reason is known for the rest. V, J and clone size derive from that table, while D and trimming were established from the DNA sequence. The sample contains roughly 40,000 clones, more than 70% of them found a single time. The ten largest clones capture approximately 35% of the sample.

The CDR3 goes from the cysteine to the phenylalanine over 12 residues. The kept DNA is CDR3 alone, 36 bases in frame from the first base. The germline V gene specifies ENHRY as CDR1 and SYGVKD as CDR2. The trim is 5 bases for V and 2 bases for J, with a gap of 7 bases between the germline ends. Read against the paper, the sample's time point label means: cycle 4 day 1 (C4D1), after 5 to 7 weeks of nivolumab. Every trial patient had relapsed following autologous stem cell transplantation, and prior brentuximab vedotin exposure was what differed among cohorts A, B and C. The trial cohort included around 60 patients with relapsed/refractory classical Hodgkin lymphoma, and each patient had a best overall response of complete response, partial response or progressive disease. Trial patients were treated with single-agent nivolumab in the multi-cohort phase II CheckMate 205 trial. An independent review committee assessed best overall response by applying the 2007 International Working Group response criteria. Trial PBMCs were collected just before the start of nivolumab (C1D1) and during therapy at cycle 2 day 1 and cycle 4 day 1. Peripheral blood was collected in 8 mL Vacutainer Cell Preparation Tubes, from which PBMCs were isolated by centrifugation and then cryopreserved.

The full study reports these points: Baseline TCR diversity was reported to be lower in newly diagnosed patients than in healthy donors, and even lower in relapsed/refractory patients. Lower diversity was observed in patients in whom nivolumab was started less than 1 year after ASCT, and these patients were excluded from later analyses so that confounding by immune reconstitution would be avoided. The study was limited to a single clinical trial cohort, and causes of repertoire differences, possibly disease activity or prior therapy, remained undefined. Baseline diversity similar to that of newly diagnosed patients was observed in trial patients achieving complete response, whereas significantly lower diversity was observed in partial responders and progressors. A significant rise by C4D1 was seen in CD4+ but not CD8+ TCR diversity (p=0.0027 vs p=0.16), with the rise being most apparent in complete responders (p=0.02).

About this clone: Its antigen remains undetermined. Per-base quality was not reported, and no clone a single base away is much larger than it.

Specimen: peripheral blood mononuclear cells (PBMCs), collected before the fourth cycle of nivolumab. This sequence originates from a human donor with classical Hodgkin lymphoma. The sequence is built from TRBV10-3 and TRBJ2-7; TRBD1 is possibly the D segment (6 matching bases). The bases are TGTGCCATCAGTCCAGGGGCCTACGAGCAGTACTTC. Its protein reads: CAISPGAYEQYF.